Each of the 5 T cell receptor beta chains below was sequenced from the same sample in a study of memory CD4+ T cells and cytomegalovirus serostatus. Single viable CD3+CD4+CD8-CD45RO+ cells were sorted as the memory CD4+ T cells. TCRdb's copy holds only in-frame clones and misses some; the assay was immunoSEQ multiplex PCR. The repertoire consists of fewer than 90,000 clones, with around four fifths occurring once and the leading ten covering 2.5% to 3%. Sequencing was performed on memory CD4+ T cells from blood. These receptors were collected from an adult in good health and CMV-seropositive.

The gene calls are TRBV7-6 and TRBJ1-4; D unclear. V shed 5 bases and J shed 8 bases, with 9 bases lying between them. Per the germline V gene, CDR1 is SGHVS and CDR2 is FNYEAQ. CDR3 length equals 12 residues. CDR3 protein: CASSPLGEKLFF. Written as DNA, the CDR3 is TGTGCCAGCAGCCCCCTGGGGGAAAAACTGTTTTTT.

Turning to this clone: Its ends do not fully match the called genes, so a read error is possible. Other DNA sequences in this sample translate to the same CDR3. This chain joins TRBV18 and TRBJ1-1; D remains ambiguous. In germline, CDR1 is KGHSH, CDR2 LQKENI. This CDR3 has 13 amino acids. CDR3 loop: CASSPEMNTEAFF. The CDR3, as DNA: TGTGCTAGCTCACCGGAGATGAACACTGAAGCTTTCTTT.

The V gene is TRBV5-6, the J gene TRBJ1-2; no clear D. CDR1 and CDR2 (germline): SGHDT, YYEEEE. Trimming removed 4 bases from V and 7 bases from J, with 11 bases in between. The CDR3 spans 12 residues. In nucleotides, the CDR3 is TGTGCCAGCAGCGGTGAAAAGTTTGGCTACACCTTC. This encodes CASSGEKFGYTF.

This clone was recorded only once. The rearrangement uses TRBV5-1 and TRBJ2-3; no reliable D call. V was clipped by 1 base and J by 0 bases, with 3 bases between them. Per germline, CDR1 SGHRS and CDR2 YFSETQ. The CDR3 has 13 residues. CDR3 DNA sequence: TGCGCCAGCAGCTTGCCTAGCACAGATACGCAGTATTTT. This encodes CASSLPSTDTQYF.

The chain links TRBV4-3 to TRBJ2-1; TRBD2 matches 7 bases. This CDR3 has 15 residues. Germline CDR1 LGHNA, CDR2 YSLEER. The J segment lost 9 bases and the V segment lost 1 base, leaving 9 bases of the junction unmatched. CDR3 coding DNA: TGCGCCAGCAGCCAAGCTAACGCGGGAGTGGGTGAGCAGTTCTTC. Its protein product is CASSQANAGVGEQFF.